One sample yielded the 21 T cell receptor beta chains listed below, sequenced in a study of T cells after yellow fever vaccination. A single record per CDR3 protein comes from TCRdb applying MiXCR to the 5' RACE reads. This table holds more than 350,000 distinct CDR3 sequences, about 9.9% found once. The sample here was PBMCs, taken on the day of the first yellow fever vaccination. These receptors were obtained from a man between 18 and 29 years old who received the YFV17D yellow fever vaccine.

The chain employs TRBV5-6 and TRBJ2-7; possible D gene TRBD1, 5 bases. The germline CDR1 and CDR2 sequences are SGHDT and YYEEEE. The V end lost 4 bases, the J end lost 2 bases, and 7 bases lay between the germline ends. This CDR3 is built from 12 residues. CDR3 nucleotide sequence: TGTGCCAGCAGCACAGGTCCCTACGAGCAGTACGTC. Protein: CASSTGPYEQYV.

This clonotype has only a few counts. The V gene is TRBV7-2, the J gene TRBJ1-6, with D possibly TRBD1 on 6 matching bases. The CDR3 runs 17 residues. V was pared by 5 bases and J by 1 base, with 15 bases between. Germline CDR1 and CDR2: SGHTA and FQGNSA. CDR3 nucleotide sequence: TGTGCCAGCAGCCTCTCCAAGGGGGAATCCTATAATTCACCCCTCCACTTT. Its translation is CASSLSKGESYNSPLHF. The variable domain in full, with the rest retrieved from reference TRBV7-2 and TRBJ1-6, is GAGVSQSPSNKVTEKGKDVELRCDPISGHTALYWYRQSLGQGLEFLIYFQGNSAPDKSGLPSDRFSAERTGGSVSTLTIQRTQQEDSAVYLCASSLSKGESYNSPLHFGNGTRLTVT.

The table lists this clonotype with a few counts. This chain's CDR3 is CASSSIAGSYNQPQHF. The CDR3 region has the DNA TGTGCCAGCAGTTCGATCGCAGGGTCATACAATCAGCCCCAGCATTTT. This chain links TRBV12-3 or TRBV12-4 with TRBJ1-5; weak D call: TRBD1 (5 bases). The CDR3 is made up of 16 amino acids. Trimming stripped 4 bases from V and 3 bases from J, with 16 bases between.

J is TRBJ1-6 and V is TRBV4-3; tentatively, D is TRBD1 (5 bases). Per the germline V gene, CDR1 is LGHNA and CDR2 is YSLEER. The CDR3 length is 17 residues. The ends were cut back, 0 bases at V and 5 bases at J, with 14 bases in the middle. CDR3 protein: CASSQETRARDNSPLHF. The CDR3 coding sequence is TGCGCCAGCAGCCAAGAGACCAGGGCTCGAGATAATTCACCCCTCCACTTT.

This clonotype showed up many times. The chain employs TRBV5-6 and TRBJ2-5, with no clear D. The V gene's germline CDR1 is SGHDT and CDR2 YYEEEE. The V end lost 0 bases, the J end lost 1 base, and 7 bases lay between the germline ends. The CDR3 sequence is 14 residues long. The CDR3 DNA is TGTGCCAGCAGCTTGGTGCAGGCCCAAGAGACCCAGTACTTC. As protein: CASSLVQAQETQYF.

The chain joins TRBV2 to TRBJ2-1, with 15 bases identical to TRBD2. The V gene end was trimmed by 11 bases and the J gene end by 1 base; junction bases not matched to a gene: 12. Germline CDR1 and CDR2: SNHLY and FYNNEI. CDR3 length equals 18 residues. CDR3 loop: CACIQGTSGGRSYNEQFF. CDR3 nucleotide sequence: TGTGCCTGCATTCAAGGGACTAGCGGGGGGAGATCCTACAATGAGCAGTTCTTC.

V and J are TRBV2 and TRBJ2-7, with unresolved D. The CDR3 is 13 residues long. CDR1 is SNHLY, CDR2 FYNNEI, per germline. Trimming removed 11 bases from V and 3 bases from J, with 17 bases in between. CDR3 DNA sequence: TGTGCCTCCGCTGATGGACGGAGCTACGAGCAGTACTTC. Amino acids: CASADGRSYEQYF.

The chain is built from TRBV25-1 and TRBJ1-6, with D uncertain. Trimming cost V 0 bases and J 7 bases, with 4 bases left between them. The CDR3 is made up of 13 amino acids. The V gene's germline CDR1 is MGHDK and CDR2 SYGVNS. The CDR3 here is CASSEYQNSPLHF. DNA for the CDR3: TGTGCCAGCAGTGAATACCAAAATTCACCCCTCCACTTT.

This clonotype has a handful of counts. The genes are TRBV6-1 and TRBJ1-3; 7 nucleotides agree with TRBD1. The junction had 10 bases not matched to a gene; V was cut back by 5 bases and J by 0 bases. Germline V gives CDR1 MNHNS, CDR2 SASEGT. This CDR3 has 17 residues. The CDR3 region is CASSLSTGALSGNTIYF. Here the CDR3 DNA reads TGTGCCAGCAGTCTATCTACAGGGGCACTCTCTGGAAACACCATATATTTT.

This clonotype showed up many times. V is TRBV5-1 and J is TRBJ2-7; D is ambiguous. The CDR3 loop spans 14 amino acids. Trimming removed 0 bases at V and 2 bases at J, with 9 bases between. The germline gives CDR1 SGHRS, CDR2 YFSETQ. The CDR3 coding sequence is TGCGCCAGCAGCTTGGCAGGTGGGGCCTACGAGCAGTACTTC. Residues: CASSLAGGAYEQYF.

This clonotype has more than one count but fewer than ten. The chain uses TRBV5-6 and TRBJ2-5, with D possibly being TRBD1 or TRBD2 (5 bases each). Trimming took 4 bases from V and 3 from J, leaving 16 bases between them. This CDR3 is 15 amino acids long. Per the germline V gene, CDR1 is SGHDT and CDR2 is YYEEEE. The CDR3 DNA is TGTGCCAGCAGCAGTCCCGGGACCTCGAAAGAGACCCAGTACTTC. It yields the protein CASSSPGTSKETQYF.

This clonotype was found a few times. The rearrangement links TRBV3-1 to TRBJ2-1, with TRBD2 matching 11 bases. V was clipped by 0 bases and J by 2 bases; unmatched bases: 3. Germline CDR1 reads LGHDT; CDR2 reads YNNKEL (reference sequence). The CDR3 loop spans 17 amino acids. In nucleotides, the CDR3 is TGTGCCAGCAGCCAAGATCTAGCGGGGGGTGCCTACAATGAGCAGTTCTTC. Amino acids: CASSQDLAGGAYNEQFF.

J is TRBJ1-2 and V is TRBV4-2; the match to TRBD1 covers 7 bases. The germline gives CDR1 LGHNA, CDR2 YNFKEQ. The ends lost 1 base at V and 6 bases at J; junction bases unmatched: 5. The CDR3 is 14 amino acids. CDR3 sequence: CASSQVVGGDGYTF. The CDR3 DNA sequence: TGTGCCAGCAGCCAAGTGGTAGGGGGCGATGGCTACACCTTC.

Only a few counts were recorded for this clonotype. The J gene is TRBJ2-1, the V gene TRBV25-1; 7 nucleotides align to TRBD2. In germline, CDR1 is MGHDK, CDR2 SYGVNS. The length of the CDR3 is 15 residues. V lost 4 bases to trimming and J lost 5 bases; unmatched junction nucleotides: 8. CDR3 protein: CASSGLPAGNNEQFF. The CDR3 bases are TGTGCCAGCAGTGGACTACCAGCGGGGAACAATGAGCAGTTCTTC.

This clonotype was found a few times. The chain recombines TRBV7-2 with TRBJ2-3; TRBD2 agrees at 10 bases. Unmatched junction bases numbered 14, after V lost 4 bases and J lost 7 bases. CDR3 length: 17 residues. CDR1 and CDR2 (germline): SGHTA, FQGNSA. The CDR3 nucleotides are TGTGCCAGCAGCTCGCACGAGAAGCGGGGGGGATCCAATACGCAGTATTTT. It codes for CASSSHEKRGGSNTQYF.

This clonotype was seen a few times. The chain links TRBV6-5 to TRBJ1-3; maybe TRBD1 (5 bases). V gave up 2 bases and J gave up 0 bases, with 5 bases separating them. CDR1 and CDR2 (germline): MNHEY, SVGAGI. CDR3 size: 14 residues. For the CDR3, the DNA is TGTGCCAGCAGTTACACAGGCTCTGGAAACACCATATATTTT. Residues: CASSYTGSGNTIYF.

This clonotype was seen a handful of times. The J gene is TRBJ2-7, the V gene TRBV2, with D perhaps TRBD1 (6 bases). The length of the CDR3 is 14 residues. Germline-derived CDR1 and CDR2 are SNHLY and FYNNEI. The germline V and J ends were trimmed by 6 bases and 3 bases, with 15 bases remaining between them. CDR3 protein: CASRGQGYHYEQYV. The CDR3 DNA follows: TGTGCCAGCAGAGGGCAGGGGTACCACTACGAGCAGTACGTC.

The rearrangement uses TRBV7-6 and TRBJ1-1, with TRBD1 matching 8 bases. V dropped 3 bases and J dropped 2; count of bases not matched to a gene: 8. The CDR3 totals 16 residues. Germline lookup yields CDR1 SGHVS and CDR2 FNYEAQ. This CDR3 reads CASSLIHRGGNTEAFF. The CDR3, as DNA: TGTGCCAGCAGCTTGATCCACAGGGGGGGAAACACTGAAGCTTTCTTT. The full variable domain, its missing parts supplied by reference TRBV7-6 and TRBJ1-1, is GAGVSQSPRYKVTKRGQDVALRCDPISGHVSLYWYRQALGQGPEFLTYFNYEAQQDKSGLPNDRFSAERPEGSISTLTIQRTEQRDSAMYRCASSLIHRGGNTEAFFGQGTRLTVV.

The CDR3 DNA is TGTGCCAGCAGCTCGCCCATGTCAGAAGATACGCAGTATTTT. Translation gives CASSSPMSEDTQYF. The chain is built from TRBV7-9 and TRBJ2-3; D not certain. CDR1 is SEHNR and CDR2 is FQNEAQ in the germline V gene (reference sequence). This CDR3 region has 14 residues. Deletions cut 4 bases from V and 5 bases from J, with 13 bases between.

This clonotype appeared a few times. The rearrangement links TRBV5-1 to TRBJ1-4; maybe TRBD1 (5 bases). Trimming shortened V by 1 base and J by 8 bases, and 9 bases separated the two germline ends. Germline-derived CDR1 and CDR2 are SGHRS and YFSETQ. There are 13 residues in the CDR3. The CDR3 spells CASSLWGSEKLFF. The DNA of the CDR3 is TGCGCCAGCAGCTTGTGGGGGAGCGAAAAACTGTTTTTT.

At least ten counts were recorded for this clonotype. The chain has TRBV4-3 and TRBJ1-1; perhaps TRBD1 as D (5 bases). Germline-derived CDR1 and CDR2 are LGHNA and YSLEER. V shed 0 bases and J shed 2 bases, with 13 bases lying between them. The CDR3 is 16 amino acids. CDR3 amino acids: CASSQDYPRVNTEAFF. CDR3 sequence (DNA): TGCGCCAGCAGCCAAGATTACCCCAGGGTAAACACTGAAGCTTTCTTT.